The 23 T cell receptor beta chains in this list originate from one sample, sequenced in a study of blood T cell repertoires in COVID-19. The data were produced by immunoSEQ multiplex PCR, yet TCRdb's version contains in-frame clones alone and is incomplete. The sample lists hundreds of thousands of clones, 80% to 90% occurring once. The sample was peripheral blood. These receptors came from a woman aged 45-65 years with COVID-19, enrolled during active disease.

The gene calls are TRBV11-3 and TRBJ2-1; 10 bases map to TRBD1. Trimming removed 3 bases from V and 9 bases from J; junction bases left unmatched: 2. The CDR3 consists of 13 residues. Germline V gene data show CDR1 as SGHNT and CDR2 as YENEEA. The CDR3 bases are TGTGCCAGCAGCTTGACAGGGGGCATTGAGCAGTTCTTC. This gives the protein CASSLTGGIEQFF.

The chain links TRBV18 to TRBJ2-1; 7 nucleotides agree with TRBD2. There are 14 residues in the CDR3. Germline-derived CDR1 and CDR2 are KGHSH and LQKENI. V was clipped by 2 bases and J by 6 bases; unmatched bases: 4. CDR3 coding DNA: TGTGCCAGCTCACCAGCGGGAGTTTTCAATGAGCAGTTCTTC. Its translation: CASSPAGVFNEQFF.

The J gene is TRBJ1-4, the V gene TRBV5-1; a weak D match, TRBD1 (6 bases). The ends were cut back, 3 bases at V and 2 bases at J, with 14 bases in the middle. The CDR3 sequence is 16 residues long. Germline CDR1 and CDR2: SGHRS and YFSETQ. This CDR3 is CASSSTGSTTNEKLFF. CDR3 coding DNA: TGCGCCAGCAGCTCTACAGGGAGTACGACTAATGAAAAACTGTTTTTT.

A single count supports this clone. The rearrangement uses TRBV6-5 and TRBJ2-2; 13 bases match TRBD2. The V and J ends lost 6 bases and 6 bases, in that order; junction bases with no gene match: 4. The CDR3 covers 15 residues. Germline V lookup: CDR1 MNHEY, CDR2 SVGAGI. Written as DNA, the CDR3 is TGTGCCAGCAGCGCAGGACTAGCGGGAGCCGGGGAGCTGTTTTTT. This codes for CASSAGLAGAGELFF.

The V gene is TRBV19, the J gene TRBJ1-5, with 9 bases fitting TRBD1. J lost 3 bases, V lost 5 bases, and 5 bases had no gene match. This CDR3 contains 15 residues. The germline V gene has CDR1 LNHDA and CDR2 SQIVND (reference sequence). The CDR3 loop reads CASSPDRGNNQPQHF. CDR3 coding DNA: TGTGCCAGTAGTCCAGACAGGGGGAACAATCAGCCCCAGCATTTT.

This clone was seen a few times. V usage is TRBV29-1 and J usage is TRBJ2-2; 12 bases are shared with TRBD2. The CDR3 spans 17 residues. Germline V gene lookup returns CDR1 SQVTM and CDR2 ANQGSEA. V dropped 2 bases and J dropped 6; count of bases not matched to a gene: 10. CDR3 nucleotide sequence: TGCAGCGTTGAAAAGGCTAGCGGGAGGGTGATGGCCGGGGAGCTGTTTTTT. Its protein product is CSVEKASGRVMAGELFF.

V usage is TRBV4-2 and J usage is TRBJ2-5; TRBD2 aligns across 10 bases. Germline CDR1 reads LGHNA; CDR2 reads YNFKEQ. Trimming removed 1 base from V and 5 bases from J; junction bases left unmatched: 7. The CDR3 covers 16 residues. The CDR3 spells CASSQGTSGTTETQYF. The CDR3 nucleotides are TGTGCCAGCAGCCAAGGTACTAGCGGGACTACGGAGACCCAGTACTTC.

V usage is TRBV18 and J usage is TRBJ2-3, with 9 bases aligning to TRBD1. The CDR3 is 16 amino acids. The ends lost 0 bases at V and 4 bases at J; junction bases unmatched: 5. Germline assignment: CDR1 KGHSH and CDR2 LQKENI. The CDR3 DNA is TGTGCCAGCTCACCACCCAGGACAGGGGTACCAGATACGCAGTATTTT. It encodes CASSPPRTGVPDTQYF.

There are a few counts of this clone. The genes are TRBV7-8 and TRBJ2-7, with TRBD1 matching over 10 bases. J lost 3 bases, V lost 5 bases, and 4 bases had no gene match. The CDR3 runs to 14 residues. The germline V gene encodes CDR1 SGHVS and CDR2 FQNEAQ. For the CDR3, the DNA is TGTGCCAGCAGCCTGGGACAGGGGTACTACGAGCAGTACTTC. Translation gives CASSLGQGYYEQYF.

This chain joins TRBV27 and TRBJ2-5; TRBD2 matches at 10 bases. The germline V gene encodes CDR1 MNHEY and CDR2 SMNVEV (reference sequence). V was pared by 0 bases and J by 5 bases, with 6 bases of the junction left unmatched. The CDR3 length is 16 residues. In DNA, the CDR3 is TGTGCCAGCAGTTTATCGACGAGCGGGAGGGTGGAGACCCAGTACTTC. This gives the protein CASSLSTSGRVETQYF.

This clone has more than one count but fewer than ten. The J gene is TRBJ1-2, the V gene TRBV29-1; unclear D gene. The CDR3 is 12 amino acids. Between the trimmed V and J ends, which lost 7 bases and 2 bases, there was a span of 11 bases. Germline CDR1 is SQVTM and CDR2 is ANQGSEA. The CDR3 is CSGTDTNYGYTF. DNA of the CDR3: TGCAGCGGGACTGACACGAACTATGGCTACACCTTC.

This chain uses TRBV19 with TRBJ2-3, with D tentatively TRBD2 (6 bases). The CDR3 runs 16 residues. V lost 4 bases to trimming and J lost 0 bases, with 14 bases between them. Germline V gene data show CDR1 as LNHDA and CDR2 as SQIVND (reference sequence). CDR3 residues: CASSTGTGTSTDTQYF. For the CDR3, the DNA is TGTGCCAGTAGTACAGGGACGGGGACTAGCACAGATACGCAGTATTTT.

The genes are TRBV5-1 and TRBJ1-5; TRBD1 matches 7 bases. V lost 0 bases, J lost 2 bases, and 5 bases stayed unmatched. The CDR3 totals 16 residues. Germline V gene sequence: CDR1 SGHRS, CDR2 YFSETQ. The CDR3 region is CASSLGQGGGNQPQHF. In nucleotides, the CDR3 is TGCGCCAGCAGCTTGGGACAGGGAGGCGGCAATCAGCCCCAGCATTTT.

This chain joins TRBV6-1 and TRBJ1-5; 7 bases are shared with TRBD1. The CDR3 spans 16 residues. With V trimmed by 1 base and J by 7 bases, 10 bases remained unmatched. In germline, CDR1 is MNHNS, CDR2 SASEGT. This CDR3 is CASSEGGTALNQPQHF. The CDR3 DNA sequence: TGTGCCAGCAGTGAAGGCGGGACAGCTCTAAACCAGCCCCAGCATTTT.

There are a few counts of this clone. V gene TRBV5-4 combines with J gene TRBJ2-2, with 9 bases lining up with TRBD2. Germline CDR1 is SGHNT and CDR2 is YYREEE (reference sequence). After removal of 4 bases from V and 5 bases from J, the junction contained 9 bases not matched to a gene. The CDR3 is 16 residues long. The CDR3 spells CASSDSSGKLTGELFF. The CDR3, as DNA: TGTGCCAGCAGCGACTCTAGCGGGAAATTAACCGGGGAGCTGTTTTTT.

In its sample, this clone was seen once. The chain carries TRBV5-5 and TRBJ1-3; tentative D call: TRBD1 (5 bases). The CDR3 is made up of 17 amino acids. CDR1 is SGHKS, CDR2 YYEKEE, per germline (reference sequence). Between the trimmed V and J ends, which lost 0 bases and 0 bases, there was a span of 13 bases. In nucleotides, the CDR3 is TGTGCCAGCAGCTTGGCTGGCAGGGCAGCCTCTGGAAACACCATATATTTT. Residues: CASSLAGRAASGNTIYF.

The chain is built from TRBV27 and TRBJ2-7, with D perhaps matching TRBD2 (6 bases). Looked up from germline, CDR1 is MNHEY and CDR2 is SMNVEV (reference sequence). The germline V and J ends were trimmed by 0 bases and 0 bases, with 12 bases remaining between them. The CDR3 length is 16 residues. CDR3: CASSLSMGGISYEQYF. For the CDR3, the DNA is TGTGCCAGCAGTTTATCAATGGGGGGAATCTCCTACGAGCAGTACTTC.

The V gene is TRBV2, the J gene TRBJ1-1; 7 positions agree with TRBD1. CDR3 length: 15 residues. Per the germline V gene, CDR1 is SNHLY and CDR2 is FYNNEI. V shed 5 bases, J shed 1 base, and the junction held 7 bases outside the gene matches. In DNA, the CDR3 is TGTGCCAGCAGTACGACAGGGAACCCGAACACTGAAGCTTTCTTT. Translation gives CASSTTGNPNTEAFF.

A few counts support this clone. V gene TRBV19 combines with J gene TRBJ2-2, with TRBD1 identical over 8 bases. Germline loops: CDR1 LNHDA, CDR2 SQIVND (reference sequence). The CDR3 has 16 amino acids. V lost 4 bases and J lost 2; bases outside the gene matches: 6. The CDR3 DNA reads as TGTGCCAGTAGTAGGTCGACAGGGGTTAACACCGGGGAGCTGTTTTTT. This sequence encodes CASSRSTGVNTGELFF.

The chain joins TRBV30 to TRBJ2-7; tentatively, D is TRBD2 (5 bases). The CDR3 is 15 residues long. The ends were cut back, 4 bases at V and 0 bases at J, with 16 bases in the middle. The germline CDR1 and CDR2 sequences are GTSNPN and SVGIG (reference sequence). Written as DNA, the CDR3 is TGTGCCTGGAACCGTGGCGGGTACAGCTCCTACGAGCAGTACTTC. Translated, it gives CAWNRGGYSSYEQYF.

The chain uses TRBV6-5 and TRBJ2-7; TRBD2 agrees at 8 bases. V shed 8 bases and J 0 bases; nucleotides not matched to a gene: 6. The CDR3 is made up of 14 amino acids. Germline CDR1 is MNHEY and CDR2 is SVGAGI. The CDR3 DNA is TGTGCCAGCGATAAAAGCGGGAGCTCCTACGAGCAGTACTTC. Translating gives CASDKSGSSYEQYF.

DNA for the CDR3: TGTGCCAGCGGACAGCCGTATAGCAATCAGCCCCAGCATTTT. As protein: CASGQPYSNQPQHF. The J gene is TRBJ1-5, the V gene TRBV6-5, with a tentative D call TRBD1 (6 bases). V was pared by 8 bases and J by 0 bases, with 11 bases between. Germline CDR1 reads MNHEY; CDR2 reads SVGAGI. The CDR3 length is 14 residues.

This sequence joins TRBV5-5 and TRBJ1-5; 8 bases are a match to TRBD1. The junction had 13 bases not matched to a gene; V was cut back by 2 bases and J by 6 bases. The V gene's germline CDR1 is SGHKS and CDR2 YYEKEE (reference sequence). The CDR3 is made up of 17 amino acids. In DNA, the CDR3 is TGTGCCAGCAGCTTCCTCCCTGGACAGGGTGAGAGTCAGCCCCAGCATTTT. Amino acids: CASSFLPGQGESQPQHF.